This TCR beta chain was documented in a study of shared clonotypes between healthy human individuals. Unsorted PBMC DNA went through sequencing on ten immunoSEQ deep assay plates. Clones were sequenced by immunoSEQ multiplex PCR, and TCRdb holds only the in-frame ones, with some missing. The data hold hundreds of thousands of clones, with 76% observed a single time. Around 100 million PBMCs were counted before genomic DNA extraction. Points from the study as a whole: Donors were few, which limited the genetic and exposure-history diversity represented. It was expected that sequencing depth would affect clonotype sharing among donors.

J lost 3 bases, V lost 5 bases, and 8 bases had no gene match. CDR1 PRHDT and CDR2 FYEKMQ come from the germline V gene (reference sequence). This CDR3 has 16 amino acids. A note on this clone: Its antigen is still unknown.

Sequencing input: PBMCs. This clonotype was obtained from a woman aged 40-49 years in good health. Some clones in this sample may be carry-over from other donors' samples. The rearrangement uses TRBV13 and TRBJ2-7; TRBD2 aligns across 12 bases. CDR3 DNA sequence: TGTGCCAGCAGCCCCGTCGCGACTAGCGGGAGCTACGAGCAGTACTTC. Its protein is CASSPVATSGSYEQYF.